Given below is one TCR beta chain in context. Its antigen is still unknown. The data are from a study of blood T cells in healthy people across ages. General study findings and limits: Observed TCR beta diversity per million T cells went down as age went up. This fall followed a roughly linear course with age.

V gave up 4 bases and J gave up 4 bases, with 11 bases separating them. Per germline, CDR1 DFQATT and CDR2 SNEGSKA (reference sequence). This CDR3 is 13 amino acids long. Primed by a sample-barcoded 5' primer and a J-beta primer mix, a second PCR proceeded for about 6 to 11 cycles. TCRdb recomputed calls from the 5' RACE reads with MiXCR, one row per CDR3 protein. The sample yields some 760,000 distinct CDR3 sequences, roughly 25% seen once. This sample also appeared in a second study, on T cells of mothers and their children.

Material for sequencing was blood. V usage is TRBV20-1 and J usage is TRBJ2-1; D is perhaps TRBD2 (6 bases). This sequence was found in a boy younger than 18 in good health. The CDR3 sequence is CSAIRDSYNEQFF. DNA of the CDR3: TGCAGTGCTATCCGGGACTCATACAATGAGCAGTTCTTC.